These T cell receptor beta chains were read from a single sample in a study of cytomegalovirus exposure and HLA in healthy donors. TCRdb's table, derived via immunoSEQ multiplex PCR, lists solely in-frame clones and lacks some. This sample has some 130,000 clones; about 71% occur once, and the top ten carry 2% to 2.5%. Specimen: PBMCs. These receptors all stem from a woman aged 60-75 years in good health and CMV-seropositive. CDR3s include the opening cysteine and the closing phenylalanine or tryptophan. D genes are given only for firm matches. The size field is filled for only some rows; it gives once, few, many or a size class.

>TRBV6-1|once|.|TRBJ2-1
CASSELVPGADEQFF
TGTGCCAGCAGTGAATTAGTCCCTGGGGCAGATGAGCAGTTCTTC
>TRBV7-8|.|TRBD1|TRBJ1-1
CASSTGQGNTEAFF
TGTGCCAGCAGCACGGGACAGGGGAACACTGAAGCTTTCTTT
>TRBV6-4|.|TRBD1|TRBJ1-2
CASSESDRGNGYTF
TGTGCCAGCAGTGAGTCCGACAGGGGTAACGGCTACACCTTC
>TRBV5-1|.|TRBD2|TRBJ2-1
CASSPQGTSGYNEQFF
TGCGCCAGCAGCCCGCAGGGGACTAGCGGATACAATGAGCAGTTCTTC
>TRBV2|few|.|TRBJ2-7
CASSEEGGVTEQYF
TGTGCCAGCAGTGAAGAAGGGGGAGTCACCGAGCAGTACTTC
>TRBV28|.|TRBD2|TRBJ2-7
CASTTGGRPDEQYF
TGTGCCAGCACCACGGGCGGGAGACCCGACGAGCAGTACTTC
>TRBV6-1|few|.|TRBJ1-4
CASTLDEKLFF
TGTGCCAGCACCCTCGATGAAAAACTGTTTTTT
>TRBV5-1|.|TRBD1|TRBJ2-7
CASSTGTGSYEQYF
TGCGCCAGCAGCACCGGGACAGGGTCCTACGAGCAGTACTTC
>TRBV5-1|.|TRBD1|TRBJ1-4
CASSPNEPQGGEKLFF
TGCGCCAGCAGCCCAAACGAGCCCCAGGGGGGCGAAAAACTGTTTTTT
>TRBV5-1|.|TRBD1|TRBJ1-4
CASSETGMAEKLFF
TGCGCCAGCAGCGAGACAGGGATGGCTGAAAAACTGTTTTTT
>TRBV7-8|.|.|TRBJ1-1
CASSPRNTITEAFF
TGTGCCAGCAGCCCTAGGAATACAATTACTGAAGCTTTCTTT
>TRBV9|.|TRBD1|TRBJ1-2
CASSVAPGTGSNYGYTF
TGTGCCAGCAGCGTAGCTCCAGGGACAGGATCTAACTATGGCTACACCTTC
>TRBV28|few|.|TRBJ2-7
CASSYGSSYEQYF
TGTGCCAGCAGCTACGGGAGCTCCTACGAGCAGTACTTC
>TRBV9|.|.|TRBJ2-2
CASSDGRRAANTGELFF
TGTGCCAGCAGTGACGGACGGAGGGCAGCGAACACCGGGGAGCTGTTTTTT
>TRBV6-5|once|TRBD1|TRBJ2-7
CASSYRDRGLYEQYF
TGTGCCAGCAGTTACCGGGACAGGGGGCTGTACGAGCAGTACTTC
>TRBV5-4|.|.|TRBJ1-1
CASSLTSDTEAFF
TGTGCCAGCAGCTTGACGTCAGACACTGAAGCTTTCTTT
>TRBV25-1|.|.|TRBJ2-3
CASSGVGVDTQYF
TGTGCCAGCAGTGGCGTCGGAGTGGATACGCAGTATTTT